These T cell receptor beta chains were read from a single sample in a study of CD8+ T cells in alopecia areata. Sequenced by immunoSEQ multiplex PCR; TCRdb stores in-frame clones only, minus some. The sample contains under 40,000 clones, nearly 55% of which appear only once. The specimen sequenced was CD4+ Tregs sorted from blood. All receptors come from a human donor with alopecia areata. The CDR3 runs from the conserved cysteine through the conserved F or W. Each record gives: J gene, CDR3 length, V gene, clone size, D gene, CDR3 protein, CDR3 DNA. A D gene is named only where the DNA matches it firmly. The listing skips clone size in some rows; elsewhere it reads once, few, many or a size class.

TRBJ2-4	14	TRBV5-1	few	TRBD1	CASSIGTDLNIQYF	TGCGCCAGCAGCATCGGGACAGATCTAAACATTCAGTACTTC
TRBJ2-5	19	TRBV30	.	TRBD2	CAWSGLSGRALQSEETQYF	TGTGCCTGGAGCGGGCTTAGCGGGAGGGCCCTTCAATCAGAAGAGACCCAGTACTTC
TRBJ1-2	13	TRBV28	.	.	CASRARPNYGYTF	TGTGCCAGCAGAGCAAGGCCTAACTATGGCTACACCTTC
TRBJ2-1	17	TRBV4-2	few	TRBD2	CASSQAGLAGSYNEQFF	TGTGCCAGCAGCCAAGCGGGACTAGCGGGCTCCTACAATGAGCAGTTCTTC
TRBJ2-1	14	TRBV11-1	few	TRBD2	CASSLRGEFNEQFF	TGTGCCAGCAGCCTCCGGGGGGAATTCAATGAGCAGTTCTTC
TRBJ1-2	14	TRBV6-5	once	TRBD1	CASSYLGTVHGYTF	TGTGCCAGCAGTTACCTCGGGACAGTTCATGGCTACACCTTC
TRBJ2-3	15	TRBV5-1	few	TRBD2	CASSPRGEFTDTQYF	TGCGCCAGCAGCCCACGGGGGGAATTCACAGATACGCAGTATTTT
TRBJ2-1	13	TRBV5-1	.	.	CASSLGTLGEQFF	TGCGCCAGCAGCTTGGGAACCTTGGGTGAGCAGTTCTTC
TRBJ2-1	19	TRBV7-2	.	TRBD2	CASSSPGLAGARFMNEQFF	TGTGCCAGCAGCTCCCCGGGACTAGCGGGAGCTCGATTTATGAATGAGCAGTTCTTC
TRBJ2-6	15	TRBV15	.	.	CATKAGGSGANVLTF	TGTGCCACCAAAGCTGGGGGATCTGGGGCCAACGTCCTGACTTTC
TRBJ2-5	15	TRBV28	.	TRBD2	CASGLPAGGVETQYF	TGTGCCAGCGGTTTACCAGCGGGAGGGGTAGAGACCCAGTACTTC
TRBJ1-5	15	TRBV2	once	.	CASSVARGNQGPQHF	TGTGCCAGCAGTGTAGCCCGGGGGAATCAGGGGCCCCAGCATTTT
TRBJ1-2	12	TRBV5-1	few	.	CASSVDSDGYTF	TGCGCCAGCAGCGTGGACTCGGATGGCTACACCTTC
TRBJ1-1	13	TRBV7-2	.	.	CASSLGRNTEAFF	TGTGCCAGCAGCTTAGGAAGGAACACTGAAGCTTTCTTT
TRBJ2-6	15	TRBV5-4	.	.	CASSLGGTGANVLTF	TGTGCCAGCAGCTTGGGGGGCACTGGGGCCAACGTCCTGACTTTC
TRBJ2-5	13	TRBV7-3	.	.	CASSLIPTSTQYF	TGTGCCAGCAGCTTAATCCCCACTAGTACCCAGTACTTC
TRBJ2-3	17	TRBV4-1	.	TRBD2	CASSQERGGPGRNTQYF	TGCGCCAGCAGCCAAGAACGGGGGGGCCCTGGACGTAATACGCAGTATTTT
TRBJ2-2	15	TRBV9	.	.	CASSAHRADTGELFF	TGTGCCAGCAGCGCCCACAGGGCCGACACCGGGGAGCTGTTTTTT
TRBJ2-1	16	TRBV5-1	.	TRBD1	CASSLAVGTGIGEQFF	TGCGCCAGCAGCTTGGCGGTAGGGACAGGGATCGGGGAGCAGTTCTTC
TRBJ2-7	16	TRBV7-2	few	.	CASSLSWIQGQNEQYF	TGTGCCAGCAGCTTATCGTGGATTCAGGGCCAGAACGAGCAGTACTTC
TRBJ2-6	16	TRBV28	few	.	CASSAIEGSGANVLTF	TGTGCCAGCAGCGCTATAGAGGGCTCTGGGGCCAACGTCCTGACTTTC
TRBJ2-3	15	TRBV5-1	few	.	CASSPAGSLADTQYF	TGCGCCAGCAGCCCGGCGGGGAGCTTGGCAGATACGCAGTATTTT
TRBJ1-1	13	TRBV7-3	few	.	CASSLHENTEAFF	TGTGCCAGCAGCCTACACGAGAACACTGAAGCTTTCTTT
TRBJ1-5	13	TRBV11-2	.	.	CASSFGQSQPQHF	TGTGCCAGCAGCTTCGGACAGTCACAGCCCCAGCATTTT
TRBJ2-1	14	TRBV27	few	TRBD1	CASSFNRGYNEQFF	TGTGCCAGCAGTTTCAACAGGGGATACAATGAGCAGTTCTTC
TRBJ2-2	15	TRBV27	few	TRBD2	CASRTSGRDTGELFF	TGTGCCAGCAGGACTAGCGGGAGGGACACCGGGGAGCTGTTTTTT
TRBJ1-2	14	TRBV6-5	.	.	CASSYRGSPPGYTF	TGTGCCAGCAGTTACCGGGGGAGCCCTCCTGGCTACACCTTC
TRBJ2-7	13	TRBV5-1	.	TRBD1	CASSLGGPYEQYF	TGCGCCAGCAGCTTAGGGGGCCCCTACGAGCAGTACTTC
TRBJ2-7	13	TRBV2	.	.	CASSRRVRYEQYF	TGTGCCAGCAGCAGGAGGGTGCGATACGAGCAGTACTTC
TRBJ2-1	14	TRBV4-3	.	TRBD2	CASSQAGGYNEQFF	TGCGCCAGCAGCCAAGCGGGGGGATACAATGAGCAGTTCTTC
TRBJ2-5	13	TRBV5-1	.	.	CASSEPGQTSQYF	TGCGCCAGCAGCGAACCGGGACAAACCTCCCAGTACTTC
TRBJ1-1	15	TRBV7-9	.	.	CASSLRGGSAGEAFF	TGTGCCAGCAGCTTACGGGGGGGTTCTGCCGGTGAAGCTTTCTTT
TRBJ2-1	15	TRBV2	.	TRBD2	CASSERLAVYNEQFF	TGTGCCAGCAGTGAAAGACTAGCGGTCTACAATGAGCAGTTCTTC
TRBJ2-3	8	TRBV7-9	.	.	CATRTRYF	TGTGCCACCCGCACGAGGTATTTT
TRBJ2-3	14	TRBV5-1	medium-sized	TRBD1	CASSLGQGRDTQYF	TGCGCCAGCAGCTTGGGACAGGGGAGAGATACGCAGTATTTT
TRBJ1-3	18	TRBV18	.	.	CASSPAQSGHPSGNTIYF	TGTGCCAGCTCACCAGCCCAGTCCGGACACCCCTCTGGAAACACCATATATTTT
TRBJ2-6	15	TRBV4-3	few	.	CASSQDLYGANVLTF	TGCGCCAGCAGCCAAGACCTGTATGGGGCCAACGTCCTGACTTTC
TRBJ1-1	14	TRBV6-6	few	.	CASSPREGLTEAFF	TGTGCCAGCAGTCCCCGAGAGGGACTCACTGAAGCTTTCTTT
TRBJ1-1	14	TRBV7-6	.	.	CASSSRERGTEAFF	TGTGCCAGCAGCTCCCGCGAAAGGGGCACTGAAGCTTTCTTT
TRBJ2-6	16	TRBV19	few	.	CASSIPPSSGANVLTF	TGTGCCAGTAGTATCCCCCCGAGCTCTGGGGCCAACGTCCTGACTTTC
TRBJ2-4	14	TRBV19	.	TRBD1	CASSITGTGGIQYF	TGTGCCAGTAGTATAACCGGGACAGGGGGCATTCAGTACTTC
TRBJ1-5	13	TRBV2	.	.	CASNPDSNQPQHF	TGTGCCAGCAACCCGGACAGCAATCAGCCCCAGCATTTT
TRBJ1-3	17	TRBV5-1	.	.	CASSLGGRHHSGNTIYF	TGCGCCAGCAGCTTGGGTGGTAGGCACCACTCTGGAAACACCATATATTTT
TRBJ2-7	18	TRBV7-8	.	TRBD1	CASSPVRFLGTGAYEQYF	TGTGCCAGCAGCCCAGTTAGATTCTTGGGGACAGGGGCCTACGAGCAGTACTTC
TRBJ2-7	14	TRBV5-3	.	.	CARSLGWSRYEQYF	TGTGCCAGAAGCTTGGGATGGAGTCGCTACGAGCAGTACTTC
TRBJ1-1	15	TRBV19	.	.	CASSTSRRGTTEAFF	TGTGCCAGTAGTACCTCGAGAAGGGGGACCACTGAAGCTTTCTTT
TRBJ1-2	14	TRBV7-9	.	TRBD1	CASSLNRDSYGYTF	TGTGCCAGCAGCTTAAACCGGGACAGCTATGGCTACACCTTC
TRBJ2-3	16	TRBV7-2	.	.	CASSPQSSARTDTQYF	TGTGCCAGCAGCCCCCAAAGCAGCGCTCGCACAGATACGCAGTATTTT
TRBJ1-1	16	TRBV19	once	TRBD1	CASTTGQGEGNTEAFF	TGTGCCAGTACCACGGGACAGGGGGAAGGGAACACTGAAGCTTTCTTT
TRBJ2-3	14	TRBV7-2	.	TRBD1	CASSFDRAPDTQYF	TGTGCCAGCAGCTTCGACAGGGCCCCAGATACGCAGTATTTT
TRBJ1-2	15	TRBV10-3	few	.	CAIRGQNAALYGYTF	TGTGCCATCAGGGGACAAAACGCTGCTCTCTATGGCTACACCTTC
TRBJ1-5	13	TRBV14	.	.	CASSLGANQPQHF	TGTGCCAGCAGCCTAGGGGCCAATCAGCCCCAGCATTTT
TRBJ2-6	15	TRBV6-5	.	.	CASRAGDSGANVLTF	TGTGCCAGCAGGGCAGGGGACTCTGGGGCCAACGTCCTGACTTTC
TRBJ2-5	16	TRBV6-6	.	.	CASSYSSGGLGETQYF	TGTGCCAGCAGTTACTCGTCAGGGGGGTTGGGTGAGACCCAGTACTTC
TRBJ2-3	15	TRBV7-2	medium-sized	.	CASSLVAGLEDTQYF	TGTGCCAGCAGCTTAGTCGCGGGGTTGGAAGATACGCAGTATTTT
TRBJ2-7	13	TRBV7-3	once	.	CASSFTEGSGQYF	TGCGCCAGCAGCTTCACTGAAGGTTCGGGGCAGTACTTC
TRBJ1-1	14	TRBV29-1	.	.	CSVAVGNSRTEAFF	TGCAGCGTTGCAGTGGGGAACTCGCGCACTGAAGCTTTCTTT
TRBJ1-2	14	TRBV5-1	.	TRBD1	CASSRGDRGSGYTF	TGCGCCAGCAGCAGGGGGGACAGGGGATCCGGCTACACCTTC
TRBJ1-6	15	TRBV10-3	medium-sized	.	CAISDPGRGDSPLHF	TGTGCCATCAGTGACCCAGGAAGAGGAGATTCACCCCTCCACTTT
TRBJ2-7	15	TRBV28	.	TRBD1	CASSLGDRVTTEQYF	TGTGCCAGCAGTTTAGGGGACAGGGTAACTACCGAGCAGTACTTC